These T cell receptor beta chains were read from a single sample in a study of monozygotic twins with inflammatory bowel disease. From its re-call of the 5' RACE reads, TCRdb lists each CDR3 protein once, without DNA. This sample contains some 150,000 distinct CDR3 sequences. The sequenced material came from blood. These receptors were collected from a human donor with ulcerative colitis or Crohn's disease, or a healthy co-twin of an affected twin (not recorded which). Each CDR3 is given with its conserved first and last residue. Each record gives: V gene, J gene, CDR3 protein.

TRBV7-2	TRBJ2-7	CASSFLGQGKHEQYF
TRBV4-2	TRBJ1-2	CASSQRGTADYGYTF
TRBV5-1	TRBJ2-3	CASSLTGQRTDTQYF
TRBV12-3/TRBV12-4	TRBJ1-1	CASSPPTGGGEAFF
TRBV5-5	TRBJ2-3	CASSVPVVGDTQYF
TRBV4-1	TRBJ2-2	CASKPTWREQTGELFF
TRBV7-2	TRBJ2-3	CASSLSTPDTQYF
TRBV29-1	TRBJ2-1	CSVEDLEGTYNNEQFF
TRBV5-1	TRBJ2-1	CASSLALADYNEQFF
TRBV5-4	TRBJ2-1	CASTLGTGRAGSTEQFF
TRBV11-2	TRBJ2-7	CASSHDWQSLYEQYF
TRBV2	TRBJ2-2	CASSAGTGRAGELFF
TRBV7-2	TRBJ2-3	CASRPNSGGAADTQYF
TRBV6-1	TRBJ1-2	CASSLGQGAKRNYGYTF
TRBV4-2	TRBJ1-1	CASSRTGGSSLNTEAFF
TRBV6-6	TRBJ2-7	CASTRRDSDEQYF
TRBV6-5	TRBJ2-1	CASSSRTRNYNEQFF
TRBV20-1	TRBJ2-5	CSAEPGLAPETQYF
TRBV10-3	TRBJ2-2	CAIRSNTGELFF
TRBV7-2	TRBJ1-2	CASSLQSEDYGYTF
TRBV4-3	TRBJ2-7	CASSHREGLGEQYF
TRBV28	TRBJ2-1	CAARDRSYNEQFF
TRBV20-1	TRBJ1-6	CSARSSYNSPLHF
TRBV5-1	TRBJ2-7	CASSLKGSSYEQYF
TRBV9	TRBJ1-2	CASSRDVNYGYTF
TRBV20-1	TRBJ1-2	CSARDLANYGYTF
TRBV3-1	TRBJ1-1	CASSQEGGNTEAFF
TRBV18	TRBJ2-1	CASSPPQGLAGVGVYNEQFF
TRBV5-4	TRBJ2-2	CASSLMSGSPNTGELFF
TRBV5-1	TRBJ1-2	CASSLGQVAGYTF
TRBV7-9	TRBJ2-5	CASSFHRDPRGTQYF
TRBV19	TRBJ2-1	CASSRGGHYNEQFF
TRBV12-3/TRBV12-4	TRBJ2-7	CASSPTTGPGEQYF
TRBV19	TRBJ1-5	CASSIDLLDSYYNQPQHF
TRBV13	TRBJ2-7	CASSYTGGPHEQYF
TRBV19	TRBJ2-1	CASSTFRGDEQFF
TRBV20-1	TRBJ1-5	CSASGAIVTPQHF
TRBV7-6	TRBJ1-6	CAISLRSAPYNSPLHF
TRBV5-1	TRBJ2-5	CASSLGPGLFETQYF
TRBV4-3	TRBJ2-3	CASSQDFTGGLAGFTDTQYF
TRBV7-2	TRBJ2-7	CASSPGQKLSYEQYF
TRBV4-2	TRBJ2-3	CASSQDWGSTDTQYF
TRBV27	TRBJ2-3	CASSLLSWMTDTQYF
TRBV3-1	TRBJ1-2	CASSQEGQTYGYTF
TRBV6-4	TRBJ2-3	CASSDGSGTDTQYF
TRBV27	TRBJ1-1	CASREDSPKAPLYTEAFF
TRBV20-1	TRBJ2-7	CSAGRLGLHEQYF
TRBV12-3/TRBV12-4	TRBJ2-4	CASNTGGGRVAKNMQYF